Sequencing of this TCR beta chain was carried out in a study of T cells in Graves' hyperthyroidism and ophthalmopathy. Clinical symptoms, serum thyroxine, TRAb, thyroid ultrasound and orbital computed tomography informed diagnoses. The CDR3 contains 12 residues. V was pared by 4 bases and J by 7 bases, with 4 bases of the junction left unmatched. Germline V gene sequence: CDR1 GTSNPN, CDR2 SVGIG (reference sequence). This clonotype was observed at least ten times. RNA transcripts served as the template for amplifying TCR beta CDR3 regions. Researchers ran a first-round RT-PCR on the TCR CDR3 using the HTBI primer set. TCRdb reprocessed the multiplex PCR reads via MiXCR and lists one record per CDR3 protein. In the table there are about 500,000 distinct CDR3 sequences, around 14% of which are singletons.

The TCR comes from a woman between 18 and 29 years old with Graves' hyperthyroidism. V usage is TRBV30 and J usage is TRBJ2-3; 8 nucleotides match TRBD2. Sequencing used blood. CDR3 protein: CAWMNSGNTQYF. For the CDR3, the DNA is TGTGCCTGGATGAATAGCGGGAATACGCAGTATTTT. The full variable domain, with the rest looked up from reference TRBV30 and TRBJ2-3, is SQTIHQWPATLVQPVGSPLSLECTVEGTSNPNLYWYRQAAGRGLQLLFYSVGIGQISSEVPQNLSASRPQDRQFILSSKKLLLSDSGFYLCAWMNSGNTQYFGPGTRLTVL.